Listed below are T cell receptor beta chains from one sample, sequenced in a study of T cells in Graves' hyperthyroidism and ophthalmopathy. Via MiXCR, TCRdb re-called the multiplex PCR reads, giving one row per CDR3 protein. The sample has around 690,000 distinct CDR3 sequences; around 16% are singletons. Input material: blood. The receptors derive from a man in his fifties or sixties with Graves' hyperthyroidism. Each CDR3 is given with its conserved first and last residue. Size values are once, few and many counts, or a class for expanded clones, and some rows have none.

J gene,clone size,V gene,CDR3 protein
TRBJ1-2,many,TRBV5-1,CASSLEKPLRNGYTF
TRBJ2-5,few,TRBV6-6,CASSYSQGARETQYF
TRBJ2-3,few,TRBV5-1,CASSLAPSAQYF
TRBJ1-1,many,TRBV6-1,CASWVGLRTEAFF
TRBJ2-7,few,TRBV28,CASSQAARYEQYF
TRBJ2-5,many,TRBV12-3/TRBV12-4,CASSLFGQIETQYF
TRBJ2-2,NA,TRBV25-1,CASSDWAGANTGELFF
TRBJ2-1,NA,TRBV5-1,CASSKQERGREQFF
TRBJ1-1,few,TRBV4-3,CASSSPGDGNTEAFF
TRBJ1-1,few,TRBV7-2,CASAWEFHTEAFF
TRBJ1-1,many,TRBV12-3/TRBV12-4,CASRPRTGKGAEAFF
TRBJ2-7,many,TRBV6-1,CASSREWEQYF
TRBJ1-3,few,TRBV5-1,CASSFQGAQGNTIYF
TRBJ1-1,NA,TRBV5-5,CASRLDIVNTEAFF
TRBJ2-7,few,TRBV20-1,CSARPPTSGYEQYF
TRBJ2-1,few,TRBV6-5,CASSYSRENEQFF
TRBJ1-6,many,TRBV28,CASSSQQGDNSPLHF
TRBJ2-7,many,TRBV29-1,CSVAGTGAREQYF
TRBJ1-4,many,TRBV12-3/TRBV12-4,CASSFSQKLFF
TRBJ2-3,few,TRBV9,CASSEITGGDTQYF
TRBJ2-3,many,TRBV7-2,CASSLQRDTQYF
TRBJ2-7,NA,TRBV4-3,CASSQVDRDEQYF
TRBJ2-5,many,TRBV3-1,CASSQGETPLETQYF
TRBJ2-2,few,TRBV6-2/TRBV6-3,CASSKGQGAVGELFF
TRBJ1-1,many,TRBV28,CASSLALRTEAFF
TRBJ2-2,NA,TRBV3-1,CASSQDWTPGELFF
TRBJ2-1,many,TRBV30,CAWRDPRVVYNEQFF
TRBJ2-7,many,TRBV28,CASNSMGQGNSYEQYF
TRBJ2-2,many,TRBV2,CASSRQTNTGELFF
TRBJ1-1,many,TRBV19,CASSDLLLNTEAFF
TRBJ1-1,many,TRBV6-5,CASSYGDILAEAFF
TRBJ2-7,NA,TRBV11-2,CASSLVDRQIDEQYF
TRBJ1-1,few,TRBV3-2,CASTPGQMNTEAFF
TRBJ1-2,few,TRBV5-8,CASSLTGLDGYTF
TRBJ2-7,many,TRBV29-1,CSVARGGPEQYF
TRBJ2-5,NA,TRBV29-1,CSVEGWVGGPAETQYF
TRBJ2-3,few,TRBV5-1,CASSLGQYSYTDTQYF
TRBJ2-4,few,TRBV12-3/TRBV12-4,CASSSTGGKNIQYF
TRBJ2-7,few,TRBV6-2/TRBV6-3,CASSYSRDRVYEQYF
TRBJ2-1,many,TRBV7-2,CASSSSHETSGSDEQFF
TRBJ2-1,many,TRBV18,CASSRQGPRHNEQFF
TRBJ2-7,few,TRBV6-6,CASSYSGVTEQYF
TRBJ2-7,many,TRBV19,CASSTSWAYEQYF
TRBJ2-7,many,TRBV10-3,CAIKHVDSYEQYF
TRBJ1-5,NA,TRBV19,CASSMGGASQPQHF
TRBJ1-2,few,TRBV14,CASSQDLSADFYGYTF
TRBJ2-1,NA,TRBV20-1,CSAASGTSGSNEQFF
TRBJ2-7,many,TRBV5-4,CASSTPGQGISYEQYF
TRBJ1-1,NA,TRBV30,CAWVTPGGNTEAFF
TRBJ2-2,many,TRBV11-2,CASYGTLNTGELFF
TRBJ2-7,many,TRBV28,CASSSQISPGLAYEQYF
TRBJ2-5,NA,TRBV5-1,CASMWTGQETQYF
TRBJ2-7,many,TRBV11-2,CASSLRPGRYEQYF
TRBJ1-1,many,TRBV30,CAWSSTGKTEAFF
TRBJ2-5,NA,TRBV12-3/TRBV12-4,CASSLRQGKETQYF
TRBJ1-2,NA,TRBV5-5,CASSLGMGNYGYTF
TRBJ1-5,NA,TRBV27,CASRGPGGLTSNQPQHF
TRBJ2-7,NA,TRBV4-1,CASSPGVLGLSYEQYF